The rows below give T cell receptor beta chains drawn from one sample of a study of CD8+CD57+ T cells in acquired aplastic anemia. TCRdb independently ran MiXCR on the reads; one entry per CDR3 protein. The table includes under 350,000 distinct CDR3 sequences, 45% to 65% detected once. Material for sequencing was sorted CD4+, CD8+, or CD8+CD57+ T cells (not recorded which) from PBMCs. These receptors were collected from a human donor with aplastic anemia. Both conserved end residues are part of each CDR3. A D gene is named only where the DNA matches it firmly. Size values are once, few and many counts, or a class for expanded clones, and some rows have none.

J gene: TRBJ2-7
clone size: once
V gene: TRBV12-3/TRBV12-4
D gene: -
CDR3 protein: CASSLSGGQGYEQYF

J gene: TRBJ1-2
clone size: -
V gene: TRBV29-1
D gene: TRBD1
CDR3 protein: CSVTGEDTF

J gene: TRBJ2-7
clone size: -
V gene: TRBV3-1
D gene: -
CDR3 protein: CASSQEPSGRGTRSYEQYF

J gene: TRBJ2-7
clone size: -
V gene: TRBV7-6
D gene: TRBD2
CDR3 protein: CASSLGGTSGAYEQYF

J gene: TRBJ1-1
clone size: -
V gene: TRBV5-1
D gene: -
CDR3 protein: CASSPEGFQGAFF

J gene: TRBJ1-5
clone size: many
V gene: TRBV7-8
D gene: -
CDR3 protein: CASSFYRNNQPQHF

J gene: TRBJ1-5
clone size: -
V gene: TRBV20-1
D gene: -
CDR3 protein: CSATRKAQHF

J gene: TRBJ2-7
clone size: once
V gene: TRBV7-2
D gene: -
CDR3 protein: CASSTSWDLRYEQYF

J gene: TRBJ2-5
clone size: -
V gene: TRBV9
D gene: TRBD1
CDR3 protein: CASSTRTGGQETQYF

J gene: TRBJ1-5
clone size: many
V gene: TRBV6-1
D gene: -
CDR3 protein: CASSEWGARILNQPQHF

J gene: TRBJ1-2
clone size: many
V gene: TRBV20-1
D gene: -
CDR3 protein: CSAEEGNYGYTF

J gene: TRBJ2-1
clone size: few
V gene: TRBV25-1
D gene: TRBD2
CDR3 protein: CASSTLAGSSYNEQFF

J gene: TRBJ2-7
clone size: -
V gene: TRBV20-1
D gene: TRBD2
CDR3 protein: CSASYLAGGREQYF

J gene: TRBJ2-7
clone size: -
V gene: TRBV7-2
D gene: TRBD1
CDR3 protein: CASSWDRTEGDF

J gene: TRBJ1-2
clone size: many
V gene: TRBV2
D gene: -
CDR3 protein: CASSPGGAYGYTF

J gene: TRBJ1-4
clone size: many
V gene: TRBV29-1
D gene: -
CDR3 protein: CSVNRATPGEKLFF

J gene: TRBJ1-1
clone size: -
V gene: TRBV14
D gene: -
CDR3 protein: CASSHGPSAEAFF

J gene: TRBJ2-7
clone size: -
V gene: TRBV15
D gene: -
CDR3 protein: CATSRGGLEQYF

J gene: TRBJ2-1
clone size: few
V gene: TRBV24-1
D gene: TRBD2
CDR3 protein: CATRLTSGEQFF

J gene: TRBJ1-5
clone size: -
V gene: TRBV20-1
D gene: TRBD1
CDR3 protein: CSASRVSGGTQPQHF

J gene: TRBJ2-1
clone size: -
V gene: TRBV7-3
D gene: TRBD2
CDR3 protein: CASSSYSGGHNEQFF

J gene: TRBJ1-1
clone size: many
V gene: TRBV12-3/TRBV12-4
D gene: -
CDR3 protein: CASSVQQAYAAFF

J gene: TRBJ2-7
clone size: -
V gene: TRBV15
D gene: TRBD1
CDR3 protein: CATSRDSPPTGLLEQYF

J gene: TRBJ2-5
clone size: many
V gene: TRBV18
D gene: TRBD1
CDR3 protein: CASSPFEGGEETQYF

J gene: TRBJ2-7
clone size: -
V gene: TRBV6-6
D gene: -
CDR3 protein: CASSYDSGRGSVEQYF

J gene: TRBJ2-1
clone size: -
V gene: TRBV9
D gene: -
CDR3 protein: CASSVEGESGEQFF

J gene: TRBJ2-2
clone size: -
V gene: TRBV15
D gene: TRBD1
CDR3 protein: CATSRGGQGLTGELFF

J gene: TRBJ1-1
clone size: -
V gene: TRBV6-5
D gene: TRBD1
CDR3 protein: CASSWGTGYRSKYTEAFF

J gene: TRBJ1-1
clone size: many
V gene: TRBV10-3
D gene: TRBD1
CDR3 protein: CATAGQQNTEAFF

J gene: TRBJ2-5
clone size: many
V gene: TRBV27
D gene: TRBD1
CDR3 protein: CASSSTAGGKETQYF

J gene: TRBJ1-5
clone size: -
V gene: TRBV7-2
D gene: -
CDR3 protein: CASSLVSGSNQPQHF

J gene: TRBJ1-5
clone size: many
V gene: TRBV7-8
D gene: -
CDR3 protein: CASSLSPDQPQHF

J gene: TRBJ2-2
clone size: -
V gene: TRBV6-1
D gene: TRBD1
CDR3 protein: CASRLDRGTTGELFF

J gene: TRBJ2-7
clone size: -
V gene: TRBV7-9
D gene: TRBD2
CDR3 protein: CASSSGLAQYEQYF

J gene: TRBJ1-6
clone size: -
V gene: TRBV5-4
D gene: TRBD1
CDR3 protein: CASSLAGGTDSPLHF

J gene: TRBJ2-3
clone size: many
V gene: TRBV4-1
D gene: -
CDR3 protein: CASSQGPRVSGADTQYF

J gene: TRBJ2-3
clone size: few
V gene: TRBV12-3/TRBV12-4
D gene: TRBD1
CDR3 protein: CASSPPVGTGDTQYF

J gene: TRBJ2-1
clone size: -
V gene: TRBV24-1
D gene: TRBD1
CDR3 protein: CATSDATGGRKDEQFF

J gene: TRBJ1-1
clone size: -
V gene: TRBV20-1
D gene: -
CDR3 protein: CSASGALGGAGNTEASF

J gene: TRBJ2-7
clone size: few
V gene: TRBV29-1
D gene: -
CDR3 protein: CSVRGLDYEQYF

J gene: TRBJ1-4
clone size: -
V gene: TRBV10-3
D gene: TRBD1
CDR3 protein: CAISEGTARREKLFF

J gene: TRBJ2-4
clone size: many
V gene: TRBV5-4
D gene: -
CDR3 protein: CASSRPELAKNIQYF

J gene: TRBJ2-5
clone size: -
V gene: TRBV7-2
D gene: -
CDR3 protein: CASSFSETQYF

J gene: TRBJ2-6
clone size: -
V gene: TRBV29-1
D gene: -
CDR3 protein: CSVVSGANVLTF

J gene: TRBJ2-6
clone size: once
V gene: TRBV20-1
D gene: -
CDR3 protein: CSARPPGSGANVLTF

J gene: TRBJ2-5
clone size: many
V gene: TRBV5-8
D gene: -
CDR3 protein: CASSLALSGTQYF

J gene: TRBJ2-2
clone size: -
V gene: TRBV19
D gene: -
CDR3 protein: CGIITNTGELFF

J gene: TRBJ1-2
clone size: -
V gene: TRBV19
D gene: -
CDR3 protein: CASSIPRGHDGYTF

J gene: TRBJ2-3
clone size: -
V gene: TRBV11-2
D gene: -
CDR3 protein: CASSLDIRDTQYF

J gene: TRBJ2-1
clone size: many
V gene: TRBV11-2
D gene: TRBD2
CDR3 protein: CASSPPSGYNEQFF

J gene: TRBJ1-2
clone size: few
V gene: TRBV5-1
D gene: TRBD1
CDR3 protein: CASSYGTGYGYTF

J gene: TRBJ2-1
clone size: -
V gene: TRBV19
D gene: -
CDR3 protein: CASSLDSSSYNEQFF

J gene: TRBJ1-2
clone size: -
V gene: TRBV2
D gene: TRBD1
CDR3 protein: CASSTEGGINYGYTF

J gene: TRBJ1-2
clone size: once
V gene: TRBV6-6
D gene: -
CDR3 protein: CASSYQQGDYGYTF